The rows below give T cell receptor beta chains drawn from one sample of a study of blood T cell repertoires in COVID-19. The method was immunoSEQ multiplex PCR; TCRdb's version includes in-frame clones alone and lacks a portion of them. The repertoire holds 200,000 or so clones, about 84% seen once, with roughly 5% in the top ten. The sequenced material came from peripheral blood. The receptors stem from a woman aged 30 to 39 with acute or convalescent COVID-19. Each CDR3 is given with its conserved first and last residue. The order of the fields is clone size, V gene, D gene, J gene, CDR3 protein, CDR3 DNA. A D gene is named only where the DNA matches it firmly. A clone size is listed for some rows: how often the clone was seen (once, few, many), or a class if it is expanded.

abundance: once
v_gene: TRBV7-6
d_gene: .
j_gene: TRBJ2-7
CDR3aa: CASSSWASYEQYF
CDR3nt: TGTGCCAGCAGCTCTTGGGCCAGTTACGAGCAGTACTTC

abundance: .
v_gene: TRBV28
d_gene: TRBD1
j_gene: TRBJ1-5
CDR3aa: CASSATGSQPQHF
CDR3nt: TGTGCCAGCAGTGCGACAGGGAGTCAGCCCCAGCATTTT

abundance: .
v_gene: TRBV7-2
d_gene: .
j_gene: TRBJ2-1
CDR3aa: CASSLALQVREQFF
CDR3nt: TGTGCCAGCAGCTTAGCGCTCCAGGTCCGGGAGCAGTTCTTC

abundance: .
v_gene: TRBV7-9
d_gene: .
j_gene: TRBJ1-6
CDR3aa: CASINGINWNSPLHF
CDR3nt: TGTGCCAGCATCAACGGGATCAACTGGAATTCACCCCTCCACTTT

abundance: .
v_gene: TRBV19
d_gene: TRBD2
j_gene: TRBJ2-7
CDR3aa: CASASGRAYEQYF
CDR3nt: TGTGCCAGTGCTAGCGGGAGGGCCTACGAGCAGTACTTC

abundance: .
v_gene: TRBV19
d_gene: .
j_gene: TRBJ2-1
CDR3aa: CASSMVSVPGNEQFF
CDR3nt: TGTGCCAGTAGTATGGTATCAGTCCCGGGGAATGAGCAGTTCTTC

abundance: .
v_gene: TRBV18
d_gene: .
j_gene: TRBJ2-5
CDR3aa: CASSLKRVEETQYF
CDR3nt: TGTGCCAGCTCCCTTAAGAGGGTTGAAGAGACCCAGTACTTC

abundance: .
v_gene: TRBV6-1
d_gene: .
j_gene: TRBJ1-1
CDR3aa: CASTREGRTEAFF
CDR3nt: TGTGCCAGCACCCGGGAGGGACGCACTGAAGCTTTCTTT

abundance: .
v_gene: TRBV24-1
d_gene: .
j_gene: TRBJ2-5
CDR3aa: CATSDPVATQETQYF
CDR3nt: TGTGCCACCAGTGACCCTGTAGCGACCCAAGAGACCCAGTACTTC

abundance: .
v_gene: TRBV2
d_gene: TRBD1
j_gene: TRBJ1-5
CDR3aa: CASRGQVPNQPQHF
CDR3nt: TGTGCCAGCAGAGGACAGGTGCCCAATCAGCCCCAGCATTTT

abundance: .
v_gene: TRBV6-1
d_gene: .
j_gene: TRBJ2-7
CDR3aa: CASSEVTGHLYEQYF
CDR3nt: TGTGCCAGCAGTGAAGTTACAGGGCATCTCTACGAGCAGTACTTC

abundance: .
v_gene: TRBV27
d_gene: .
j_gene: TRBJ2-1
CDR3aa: CASSPGSVWNEQFF
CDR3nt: TGTGCCAGCAGTCCAGGGTCAGTTTGGAATGAGCAGTTCTTC

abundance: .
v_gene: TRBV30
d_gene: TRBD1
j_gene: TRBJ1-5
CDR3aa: CAWSIDRANQPQHF
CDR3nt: TGTGCCTGGAGTATTGACAGGGCAAATCAGCCCCAGCATTTT

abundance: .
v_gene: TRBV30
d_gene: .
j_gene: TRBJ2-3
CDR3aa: CAWSLGTDTQYF
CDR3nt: TGTGCCTGGAGTTTAGGCACAGATACGCAGTATTTT

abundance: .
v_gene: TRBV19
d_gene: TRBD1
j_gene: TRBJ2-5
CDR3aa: CASRLRGQGETQYF
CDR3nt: TGTGCCAGTAGACTCAGGGGGCAGGGAGAGACCCAGTACTTC

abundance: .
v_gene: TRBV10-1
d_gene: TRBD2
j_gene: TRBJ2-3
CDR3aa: CASSVPGLAGDTQYF
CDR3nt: TGCGCCAGCAGTGTCCCGGGACTAGCGGGAGATACGCAGTATTTT

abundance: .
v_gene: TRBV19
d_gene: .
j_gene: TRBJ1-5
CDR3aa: CASSIGSGRPQHF
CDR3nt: TGTGCCAGTAGTATAGGTTCGGGAAGGCCCCAGCATTTT

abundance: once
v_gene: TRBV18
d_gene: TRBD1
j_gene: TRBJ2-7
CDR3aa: CASSPRTGGRGEQYF
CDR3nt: TGTGCCAGCTCACCCAGGACAGGGGGGAGGGGTGAGCAGTACTTC

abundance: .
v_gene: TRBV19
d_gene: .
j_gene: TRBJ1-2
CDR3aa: CASGTGRETF
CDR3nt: TGTGCCAGTGGTACGGGCCGGGAAACCTTC

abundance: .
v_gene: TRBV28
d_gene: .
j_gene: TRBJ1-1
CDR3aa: CASSKAPAGAFF
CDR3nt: TGTGCCAGCAGCAAGGCCCCGGCGGGCGCTTTCTTT

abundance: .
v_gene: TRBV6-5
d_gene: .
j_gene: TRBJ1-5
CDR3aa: CASSYDSSNQPQHF
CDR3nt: TGTGCCAGCAGTTACGACAGTAGCAATCAGCCCCAGCATTTT

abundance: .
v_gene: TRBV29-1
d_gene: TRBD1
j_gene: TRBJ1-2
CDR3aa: CSVRGTGIRGYTF
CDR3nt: TGCAGCGTGAGGGGGACAGGGATCCGTGGCTACACCTTC

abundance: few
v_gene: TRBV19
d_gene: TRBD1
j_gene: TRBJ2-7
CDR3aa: CASSSGGPSYEQYF
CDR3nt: TGTGCCAGTAGCTCAGGGGGCCCCTCCTACGAGCAGTACTTC

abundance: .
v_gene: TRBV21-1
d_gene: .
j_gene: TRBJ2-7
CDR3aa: CASSKLRRDEQYF
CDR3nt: TGTGCCAGCAGCAAACTCCGTCGGGACGAGCAGTACTTC

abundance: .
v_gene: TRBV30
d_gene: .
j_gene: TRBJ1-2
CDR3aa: CAWSPRDSGYTF
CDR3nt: TGTGCCTGGAGCCCCCGGGACTCCGGCTACACCTTC

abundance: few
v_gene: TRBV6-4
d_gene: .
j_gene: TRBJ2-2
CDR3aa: CASSDSGENTGELFF
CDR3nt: TGTGCCAGCAGTGACTCGGGCGAAAACACCGGGGAGCTGTTTTTT

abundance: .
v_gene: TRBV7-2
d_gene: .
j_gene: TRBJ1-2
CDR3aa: CASSSLRMGGGYTF
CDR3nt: TGTGCCAGCAGCTCGCTACGGATGGGAGGTGGCTACACCTTC

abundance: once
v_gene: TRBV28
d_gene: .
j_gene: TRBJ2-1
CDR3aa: CASSFGFLRDLYNEQFF
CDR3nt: TGTGCCAGCAGTTTCGGGTTTTTGCGGGATCTATACAATGAGCAGTTCTTC

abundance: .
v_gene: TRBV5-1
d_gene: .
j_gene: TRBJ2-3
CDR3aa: CASSLASPLVVTDTQYF
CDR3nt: TGCGCCAGCAGCTTGGCCTCCCCGCTAGTAGTTACAGATACGCAGTATTTT

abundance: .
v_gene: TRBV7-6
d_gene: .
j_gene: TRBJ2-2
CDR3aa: CASSLVRAGTTGELFF
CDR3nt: TGTGCCAGCAGCTTAGTTCGTGCGGGAACAACCGGGGAGCTGTTTTTT

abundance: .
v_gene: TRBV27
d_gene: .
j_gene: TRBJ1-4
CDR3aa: CASSFFRGEKLFF
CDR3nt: TGTGCCAGCAGTTTTTTCAGGGGCGAAAAACTGTTTTTT

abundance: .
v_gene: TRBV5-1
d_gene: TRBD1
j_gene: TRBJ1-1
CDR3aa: CASSLRGQGAAEAFF
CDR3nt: TGCGCCAGCAGCTTGCGGGGACAGGGGGCCGCTGAAGCTTTCTTT

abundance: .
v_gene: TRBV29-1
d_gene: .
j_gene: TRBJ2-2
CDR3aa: CSVDKGGEVKTGELFF
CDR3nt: TGCAGCGTTGATAAGGGCGGGGAGGTCAAAACCGGGGAGCTGTTTTTT

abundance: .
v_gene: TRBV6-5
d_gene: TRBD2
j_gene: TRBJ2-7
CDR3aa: CASRGLAGGSYEQYF
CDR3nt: TGTGCCAGCAGGGGACTAGCGGGAGGATCCTACGAGCAGTACTTC

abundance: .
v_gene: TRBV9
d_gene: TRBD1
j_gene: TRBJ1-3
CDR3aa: CASSPRDRTGNTIYF
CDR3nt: TGTGCCAGCAGCCCCCGGGACAGGACTGGAAACACCATATATTTT

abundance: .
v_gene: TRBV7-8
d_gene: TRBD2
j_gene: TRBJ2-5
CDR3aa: CASSVLAGGTRTQYF
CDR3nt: TGTGCCAGCAGTGTACTAGCGGGGGGGACGCGGACCCAGTACTTC

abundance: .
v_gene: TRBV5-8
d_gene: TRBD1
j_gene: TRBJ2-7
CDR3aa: CASSVTPLLTGLYEQYF
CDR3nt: TGTGCCAGCAGCGTGACCCCCTTACTGACAGGGTTATACGAGCAGTACTTC

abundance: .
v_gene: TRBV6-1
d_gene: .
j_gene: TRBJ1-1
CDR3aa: CASSDRQGAEAFF
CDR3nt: TGTGCCAGCAGTGATCGGCAGGGCGCTGAAGCTTTCTTT

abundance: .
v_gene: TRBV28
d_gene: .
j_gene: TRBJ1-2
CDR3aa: CASSSPPPGASGYTF
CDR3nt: TGTGCCAGCAGTTCCCCGCCCCCAGGGGCAAGTGGCTACACCTTC

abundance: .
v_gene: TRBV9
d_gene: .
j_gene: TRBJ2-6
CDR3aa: CASSSPHAGAGANVLTF
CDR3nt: TGTGCCAGCAGCTCTCCCCATGCAGGGGCTGGGGCCAACGTCCTGACTTTC

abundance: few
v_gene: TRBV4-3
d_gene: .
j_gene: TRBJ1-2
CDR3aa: CASSHSKGLDRTGYTF
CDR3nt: TGCGCCAGCAGCCATTCAAAAGGACTTGATCGGACTGGCTACACCTTC

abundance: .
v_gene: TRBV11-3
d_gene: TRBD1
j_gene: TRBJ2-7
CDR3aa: CASSSRETGCFRNEQYF
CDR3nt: TGTGCCAGCAGCTCCCGTGAGACAGGGTGTTTTCGGAACGAGCAGTACTTC

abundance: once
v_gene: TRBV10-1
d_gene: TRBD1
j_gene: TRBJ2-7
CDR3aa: CASSGVGTGSYEQYF
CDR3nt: TGCGCCAGCAGTGGGGTCGGGACAGGGTCCTACGAGCAGTACTTC

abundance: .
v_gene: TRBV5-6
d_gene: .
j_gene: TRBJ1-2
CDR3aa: CASSLSGTGDFYGYTF
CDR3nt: TGTGCCAGCAGCCTATCTGGAACCGGGGATTTTTATGGCTACACCTTC

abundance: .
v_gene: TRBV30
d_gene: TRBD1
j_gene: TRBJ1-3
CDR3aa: CAWRSWTGRGNTIYF
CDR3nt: TGTGCCTGGAGGAGTTGGACAGGGAGGGGAAACACCATATATTTT

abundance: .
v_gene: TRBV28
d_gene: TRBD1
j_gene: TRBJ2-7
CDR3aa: CASRNRDRVVDEQYF
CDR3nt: TGTGCCAGCAGAAACCGGGACAGGGTAGTAGACGAGCAGTACTTC

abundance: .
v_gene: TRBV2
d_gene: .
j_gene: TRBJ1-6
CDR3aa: CASTTEGSTNSPLHF
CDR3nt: TGTGCCAGCACGACCGAGGGTAGCACCAATTCACCCCTCCACTTT

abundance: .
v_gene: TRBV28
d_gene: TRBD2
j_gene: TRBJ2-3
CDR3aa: CASSLLTSGGSTDTQYF
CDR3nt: TGTGCCAGCAGTTTGCTTACTAGCGGGGGAAGCACAGATACGCAGTATTTT

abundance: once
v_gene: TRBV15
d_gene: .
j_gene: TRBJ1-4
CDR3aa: CATSRDRGMALGEKLFF
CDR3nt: TGTGCCACCAGCAGAGATCGGGGTATGGCCTTGGGTGAAAAACTGTTTTTT

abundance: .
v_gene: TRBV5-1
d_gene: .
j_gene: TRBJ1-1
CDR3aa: CASSPTALNTEAFF
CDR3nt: TGCGCCAGCAGCCCGACAGCCTTGAACACTGAAGCTTTCTTT

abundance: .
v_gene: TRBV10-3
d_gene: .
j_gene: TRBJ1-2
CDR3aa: CAILDSTNGYTF
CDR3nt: TGTGCCATCCTGGACAGTACTAATGGCTACACCTTC